This T cell receptor (beta chain) was found in a study of T cell repertoires in cytomegalovirus infection (dated by TCRdb to between 2018 and 2020). Looking at the study overall: Because public TCR beta signatures pointed to carriage of CMV infection together with the matching HLA type, the HLA type of each donor mattered for the analysis. Study-wide conclusions, independent of this receptor: The ex vivo response was dominated by HLA-C-restricted CMV-specific TCR beta clonotypes, which also provided the single most frequent clonotype in two of eight donors. Cumulative frequency of public TCR beta family members discriminated carriers of CMV infection plus the relevant HLA type in this cohort and an independent roughly 340-donor cohort.

The reads were generated on an Illumina HiSeq 1500. TCRdb reworked the public reads: Q25 trimming with fastp, MiXCR clone assembly, productive beta chains retained. Rows with one shared CDR3 protein collapse into an entry with the most common genes and DNA. The sample table shows 680,000 or so distinct CDR3 sequences, and less than 40% are seen once. The top ten clones comprise roughly 2.9% of the sample. CDR1 and CDR2 are read off the germline V gene as MDHEN and SYDVKM. The CDR3 starts with the cysteine, ends with the phenylalanine, and has 15 residues. Only CDR3 DNA is held: 45 bases, read in frame from base 1. V loses 6 bases at its end and J loses 5 bases; junction bases beyond the gene matches: 11. On this clonotype: Its antigen has not been determined. Base qualities were left out, and no much larger clone turns up one base away.

The sample was PBMCs. This TCR derives from a human donor in good health (CMV status not recorded). Some clones in this sample may be carry-over from other donors' samples. The sequence links TRBV28 to TRBJ2-5, and 8 bases in between align with TRBD1. The CDR3 protein is CASSIRDRRRETQYF. The DNA sequence reads TGTGCCAGCAGCATCCGGGACAGGAGGCGGGAGACCCAGTACTTC.